This T cell receptor (beta chain) was sequenced during a study of blood T cell repertoires in COVID-19. Data came from immunoSEQ multiplex PCR; TCRdb stores just in-frame clones and leaves some out. The sample lists 350,000 to 400,000 clones; around 90% were seen once. This clone was seen a few times. The ends were cut back, 5 bases at V and 12 bases at J, with 8 bases in the middle. The CDR3 totals 11 residues. The chain links TRBV12-3 or TRBV12-4 to TRBJ1-6, with unresolved D. Sequencing input: peripheral blood. The TCR was taken from a woman aged 25 to 39 with COVID-19, enrolled during active disease. The CDR3 sequence is CASSASLPLHF. CDR3 in DNA: TGTGCCAGCAGTGCCAGTCTACCCCTCCACTTT.